A single TCR beta chain is shown here with its context. What it binds is unknown. With the Oncomine TCR Beta short-read assay, DNA from cultured CD4+ T cells was sequenced. MiXCR was run by TCRdb on the PCR reads, yielding one entry per CDR3 protein. This table has about 23,000 distinct CDR3 sequences, around 54% appearing once. These data originate in a study of vaccination and CD4 T cells after COVID-19. Whole-study results and caveats: Only after vaccination were a median 86.3% of convalescents' reactive clones seen.

The ends lost 0 bases at V and 3 bases at J; junction bases unmatched: 9. CDR3 length: 18 residues. Germline CDR1 is MRHNA and CDR2 is SNTAGT. Treatment of the sample: 10-day PBMC culture with coronavirus spike peptide pools or control peptides (ViraFEST assay). Culture of approximately 2.1 million PBMCs per well took place with around 10 IU/ml IL-2 and roughly 9.5 ug/ml peptide pools. The origin of this receptor is a human donor who had recovered from COVID-19. The specimen was CD4+ T cells from blood, cultured in vitro. The V and J genes are TRBV6-4 and TRBJ2-2, with 8 bases matching TRBD1. Written as DNA, the CDR3 is TGTGCCAGCAGTGACTCGTACGCAGGGGGCGCGGACACCGGGGAGCTGTTTTTT. Residues: CASSDSYAGGADTGELFF.